This T cell receptor beta chain was observed in a study of CD8+CD57+ T cells in acquired aplastic anemia. Background on the study: The study obtained an average of roughly 3 ug of DNA from sorted CD4+ and CD8+ cells. General observations from the study: CD8+ Simpson's diversity showed no significant patient-control difference.

Only a few counts were recorded for this clonotype. The antigen remains unidentified. The TCR beta profiling, which covered VDJ combination and CDR3 sequence, was carried out using genomic DNA as the template. One entry per CDR3 protein results from TCRdb running MiXCR on the reads. The sample contains about 70,000 distinct CDR3 sequences, around half of which appear only once. CDR1 is SQVTM and CDR2 is ANQGSEA in the germline V gene. V lost 6 bases and J lost 0, with 14 bases in between. CDR3 length: 14 amino acids. This receptor was identified in a human donor in good health, serving as a control. The sample comprised sorted CD4+, CD8+, or CD8+CD57+ T cells (not recorded which) from PBMCs. The chain is built from TRBV29-1 and TRBJ1-1, with D possibly being TRBD1 (5 bases). The CDR3 DNA reads TGCAGCGTGCAGGGTGGGAACATGAACACTGAAGCTTTCTTT. Translated, it gives CSVQGGNMNTEAFF.